This entry lists 13 T cell receptor beta chains sequenced from one sample in a study of regulatory T cells in long-lasting Graves disease. Sample time point: newly diagnosed GD, antithyroid drugs for less than 3 months. The TCR library used RNA extracted from PBMCs. In building TCR beta libraries, iRepertoire HTBI primers were used together with Arm-PCR of CDR3 regions. TCRdb re-analysed the multiplex PCR reads in MiXCR, keeping a single row per CDR3 protein. The sample has approximately 400,000 distinct CDR3 sequences; around 15% are singletons. This specimen was peripheral blood mononuclear cells (PBMCs), taken at new diagnosis, from a patient treated with antithyroid drugs. These TCRs come from a female donor with Graves disease.

The chain couples TRBV29-1 to TRBJ2-1; D may be TRBD2 (5 bases). The CDR3 consists of 14 residues. Germline CDR1 reads SQVTM; CDR2 reads ANQGSEA. Deletions cut 3 bases from V and 8 bases from J, with 17 bases between. CDR3 sequence reads: CSVEGFTPGYEQFF. In nucleotides, the CDR3 is TGCAGCGTTGAGGGGTTCACCCCGGGATATGAGCAGTTCTTC.

This clonotype was seen repeatedly, ten times or more. J is TRBJ2-3 and V is TRBV2, with 7 nucleotides matching TRBD2. The CDR3 is 14 residues long. Germline CDR1 reads SNHLY; CDR2 reads FYNNEI. The ends lost 7 bases at V and 3 bases at J; junction bases unmatched: 7. This chain's CDR3 is CASKRGRGTDTQYF. The CDR3 bases are TGTGCCAGCAAGCGCGGGAGAGGAACAGATACGCAGTATTTT.

There are many counts of this clonotype. The chain joins TRBV28 to TRBJ2-3; D is perhaps TRBD2 (6 bases). With 10 bases removed from V and 2 bases from J, the gap between germline ends came to 13 bases. The germline V gene encodes CDR1 MDHEN and CDR2 SYDVKM. CDR3 size: 13 residues. The CDR3 region has the DNA TGTGCCACCACCACTAGCTACACAGATACGCAGTATTTT. Translation: CATTTSYTDTQYF.

This clonotype was detected ten times or more. The chain joins TRBV7-9 to TRBJ1-2, with D perhaps TRBD1 (5 bases). The CDR3 is 13 residues long. V was clipped by 8 bases and J by 8 bases, with 18 bases between them. The germline CDR1 and CDR2 sequences are SEHNR and FQNEAQ (reference sequence). The CDR3 loop is CASPRIGGGGYTF. The CDR3 bases are TGTGCCAGCCCGAGGATTGGGGGAGGAGGCTACACCTTC.

This clonotype has just a few counts. One end of the junction is discordant with germline, which a read error may explain. This sequence joins TRBV11-2 and TRBJ2-2; D is possibly TRBD1 or TRBD2 (6 bases each). The CDR3 is 16 residues long. The V gene's germline CDR1 is SGHAT and CDR2 FQNNGV. The CDR3 loop is CASSVDGGLYTGELFF. As DNA, the CDR3 is TGTGCCAGCAGCGTAGATGGGGGGCTGTACACCGGGGAGCTGTTTTTT.

This clonotype showed up many times. The chain couples TRBV20-1 to TRBJ2-5; the D gene could be TRBD1 or TRBD2 (5 bases each). The CDR3 covers 12 residues. Germline CDR1 is DFQATT and CDR2 is SNEGSKA (reference sequence). V lost 4 bases and J 5 bases, leaving 11 bases between the germline ends. For the CDR3, the DNA is TGCAGTGCTATGGGACGGCGGGAGACCCAGTACTTC. Protein sequence: CSAMGRRETQYF.

This clonotype was found many times. The chain links TRBV7-8 to TRBJ1-2; 7 bases match TRBD1. The CDR3 sequence is 16 residues long. Germline CDR1 SGHVS, CDR2 FQNEAQ. The V segment lost 4 bases and the J segment 2 bases; nucleotides outside the gene matches: 10. The CDR3 DNA sequence: TGTGCCAGCAGCTCTTACCGGGACAGACCGAACTATGGCTACACCTTC. Amino acid sequence: CASSSYRDRPNYGYTF.

In this sample, this clonotype turned up a few times. The rearrangement joins TRBV20-1 to TRBJ1-6; 7 bases map to TRBD1. From germline, CDR1 is DFQATT and CDR2 SNEGSKA (reference sequence). The V segment lost 7 bases and the J segment 10 bases; nucleotides outside the gene matches: 10. CDR3 length: 13 amino acids. This CDR3 is CSVGRQGFSPLHF. CDR3 nucleotide sequence: TGCAGTGTTGGTAGACAGGGTTTCTCACCCCTCCACTTT.

The chain links TRBV7-2 to TRBJ1-2; D remains unclear. The CDR3 has 15 amino acids. Trimming removed 1 base from V and 8 bases from J, with 17 bases in between. Germline V gives CDR1 SGHTA, CDR2 FQGNSA. CDR3 sequence (DNA): TGTGCCAGCAGCTTAGTCCCTCGGGGATTGGGGGGCTACACCTTC. It encodes CASSLVPRGLGGYTF.

The table lists this clonotype with many counts. The rearrangement joins TRBV20-1 to TRBJ2-7, with 14 bases that match TRBD2. J was trimmed by 5 bases and V by 2 bases; bases with no gene match: 8. The V gene's germline CDR1 is DFQATT and CDR2 SNEGSKA (reference sequence). The CDR3 is 16 amino acids. The CDR3 nucleotides read TGCAGTGCTAGACCTTCCGGGACTAGCGGGAGTAACGAGCAGTACTTC. Amino acids: CSARPSGTSGSNEQYF.

The sample holds many counts of this clonotype. V and J are TRBV6-2 or TRBV6-3 and TRBJ1-1; D gene unclear. Per the germline V gene, CDR1 is MNHEY and CDR2 is SVGEGT. This CDR3 is 13 amino acids long. V lost 4 bases and J 1 base, leaving 7 bases between the germline ends. CDR3 loop: CASSWVTNTEAFF. The DNA of the CDR3 is TGTGCCAGCAGTTGGGTCACGAACACTGAAGCTTTCTTT.

This clonotype was seen repeatedly, ten times or more. The CDR3 region is CASSLNPGQGRYSEAFF. The CDR3 DNA reads as TGTGCCAGCAGCCTCAATCCGGGACAGGGTCGTTATAGTGAAGCTTTCTTT. The chain has TRBV3-1 and TRBJ1-1; 9 bases fit TRBD1. V shed 4 bases, J shed 7 bases, and the junction held 16 bases outside the gene matches. Germline V gene lookup returns CDR1 LGHDT and CDR2 YNNKEL (reference sequence). The CDR3 spans 17 residues.

This clonotype was picked up a small number of times. This rearrangement joins TRBV28 to TRBJ2-2; D gene uncertain. The V gene lost 5 bases and the J gene lost 7 bases, with 23 bases spanning the gap. The CDR3 has 17 residues. Germline CDR1 is MDHEN and CDR2 is SYDVKM. CDR3 loop: CASSPPSPRISGGELFF. The CDR3 bases are TGTGCCAGCAGTCCTCCTTCCCCCCGGATCAGTGGCGGGGAGCTGTTTTTT.